This T cell receptor (beta chain) was captured by sequencing in a study of cytomegalovirus exposure and HLA in healthy donors. Germline values: CDR1 MNHNS, CDR2 SASEGT. The length of the CDR3 is 15 residues. V lost 6 bases and J lost 6; bases outside the gene matches: 11. It was with 60 Vbeta and 13 Jbeta primers that the PCR ran. Assay: immunoSEQ multiplex PCR; the TCRdb copy retains only in-frame clones and omits some. The repertoire includes about 120,000 clones, 80% to 85% of them detected once, and 3.5% to 4.5% sits in the top ten. The chain is built from TRBV6-1 and TRBJ1-5, with 7 bases matching TRBD1. Sequences were obtained from PBMCs. This TCR derives from a woman between 25 and 40 years old in good health and CMV-seronegative. Written as DNA, the CDR3 is TGTGCCAGCAGCTGGGAAAGGGGGCGCGGTCAGCCCCAGCATTTT. Protein product: CASSWERGRGQPQHF.